This TCR beta chain was captured by sequencing in a study of shared clonotypes between healthy human individuals. The protocol was immunoSEQ multiplex PCR, while the TCRdb copy is restricted to in-frame clones and leaves out a portion. The sample lists roughly 770,000 clones, about 96% occurring once. On this clone itself: The antigen is unknown.

V was clipped by 7 bases and J by 1 base, with 8 bases between them. The CDR3 covers 13 residues. Germline lookup yields CDR1 MGHDK and CDR2 SYGVNS. Positively selected for CCR7, the CD45RO-negative cells used as naive CD8 cells excluded terminally differentiated effector memory CD45RA+ cells. Findings of the study overall: The donor pool, a small one, limited the genetic and exposure-history diversity represented. Investigators expected sequencing depth to affect clonotype sharing among donors. Non-shared clonotypes had lower generation probabilities than clonotypes shared by all four sorted-subset donors.

The sequence was obtained from a man under 40 in good health. Sequenced: naive CD8+ T cells sorted from blood. The V call is TRBV25-1, the J call TRBJ2-1; unclear D gene. The CDR3 nucleotides are TGTGCCAGCATACCCGCATCCTACAATGAGCAGTTCTTC. As protein: CASIPASYNEQFF.